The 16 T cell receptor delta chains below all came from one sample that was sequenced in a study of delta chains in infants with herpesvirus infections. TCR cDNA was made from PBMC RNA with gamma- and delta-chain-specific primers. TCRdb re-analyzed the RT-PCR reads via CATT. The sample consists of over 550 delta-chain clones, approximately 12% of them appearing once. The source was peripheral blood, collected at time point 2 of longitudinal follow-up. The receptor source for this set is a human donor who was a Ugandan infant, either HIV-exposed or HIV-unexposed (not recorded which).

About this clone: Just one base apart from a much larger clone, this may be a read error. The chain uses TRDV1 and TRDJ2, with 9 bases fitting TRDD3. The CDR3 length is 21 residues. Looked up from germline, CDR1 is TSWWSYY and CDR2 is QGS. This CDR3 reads CALREPFLRGDTKALTAQLFF. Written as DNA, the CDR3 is TGTGCTCTTAGGGAACCTTTCCTACGAGGGGATACGAAAGCTTTGACAGCACAACTCTTCTTT.

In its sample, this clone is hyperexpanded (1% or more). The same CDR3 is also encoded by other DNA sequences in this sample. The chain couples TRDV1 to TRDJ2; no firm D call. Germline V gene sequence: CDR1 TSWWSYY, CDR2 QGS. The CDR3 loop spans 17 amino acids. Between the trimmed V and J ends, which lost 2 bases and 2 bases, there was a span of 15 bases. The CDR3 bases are TGTGCTCTTGGGGAATCCGCCTCCCTCCCCTTGACAGCACAACTCTTCTTT. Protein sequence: CALGESASLPLTAQLFF.

DNA for the CDR3: TGTGCTCTTGGGGAGTTACTGGGGGAAGACATAACAGCACAACTCTTCTTT. Translation gives CALGELLGEDITAQLFF. The J gene is TRDJ2, the V gene TRDV1; TRDD3 matches at 9 bases. The CDR3 consists of 17 residues. The germline gives CDR1 TSWWSYY, CDR2 QGS. V gave up 3 bases and J gave up 5 bases; unmatched junction bases: 10.

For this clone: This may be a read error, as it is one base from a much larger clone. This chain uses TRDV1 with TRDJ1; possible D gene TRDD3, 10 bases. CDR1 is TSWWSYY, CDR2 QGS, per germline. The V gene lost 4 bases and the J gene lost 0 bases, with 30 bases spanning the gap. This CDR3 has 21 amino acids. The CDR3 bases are TGTGCTCTTGGGGTCCCCCTTCCTACCCGGGGGATACGGTCGCACACCGATAAACTCATCTTT. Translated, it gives CALGVPLPTRGIRSHTDKLIF.

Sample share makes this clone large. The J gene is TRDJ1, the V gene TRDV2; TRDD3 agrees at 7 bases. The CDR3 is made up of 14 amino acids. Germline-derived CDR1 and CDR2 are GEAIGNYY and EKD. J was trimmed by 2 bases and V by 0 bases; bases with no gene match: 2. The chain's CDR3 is CACDTLGVTDKLIF. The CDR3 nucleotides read TGTGCCTGTGACACCCTGGGGGTTACCGATAAACTCATCTTT.

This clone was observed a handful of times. The DNA of the CDR3 is TGTGCTCTTGGGAGCCTGCGGATCCTAGGCCCCTGGGGGCTCTCGGATAAACTCATCTTT. Amino acids: CALGSLRILGPWGLSDKLIF. The rearrangement uses TRDV1 and TRDJ1; TRDD3 aligns across 7 bases. The J segment lost 5 bases and the V segment lost 5 bases, leaving 26 bases of the junction unmatched. Germline CDR1 and CDR2: TSWWSYY and QGS. CDR3 length equals 20 residues.

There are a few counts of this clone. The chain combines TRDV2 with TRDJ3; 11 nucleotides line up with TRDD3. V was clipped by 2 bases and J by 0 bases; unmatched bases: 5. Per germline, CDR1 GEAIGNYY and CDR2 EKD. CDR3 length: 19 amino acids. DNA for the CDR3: TGTGCCTGTGACATACTGGGGGATAAGAGCTCCTGGGACACCCGACAGATGTTTTTC. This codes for CACDILGDKSSWDTRQMFF.

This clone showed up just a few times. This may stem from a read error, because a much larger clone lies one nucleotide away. The chain's CDR3 is CALGDLVPTCGGSLTDKLIF. The DNA for the CDR3 is TGTGCTCTTGGGGACCTTGTTCCTACGTGTGGGGGATCCCTCACCGATAAACTCATCTTT. The rearrangement uses TRDV1 and TRDJ1; tentative D call: TRDD3 (8 bases). The CDR3 is 20 amino acids. The germline CDR1 and CDR2 sequences are TSWWSYY and QGS. The V end lost 3 bases, the J end lost 1 base, and 27 bases lay between the germline ends.

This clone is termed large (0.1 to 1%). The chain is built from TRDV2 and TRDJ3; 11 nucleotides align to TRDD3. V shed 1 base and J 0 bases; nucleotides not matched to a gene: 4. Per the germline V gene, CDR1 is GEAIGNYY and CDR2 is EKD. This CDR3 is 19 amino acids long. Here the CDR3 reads CACDTGGYASSWDTRQMFF. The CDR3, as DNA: TGTGCCTGTGACACTGGGGGATACGCGAGCTCCTGGGACACCCGACAGATGTTTTTC.

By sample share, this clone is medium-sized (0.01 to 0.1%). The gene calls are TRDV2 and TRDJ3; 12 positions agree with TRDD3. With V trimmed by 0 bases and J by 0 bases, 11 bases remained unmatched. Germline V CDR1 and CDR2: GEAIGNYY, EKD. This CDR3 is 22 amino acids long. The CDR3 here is CACDTGAGGYARSSWDTRQMFF. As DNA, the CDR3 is TGTGCCTGTGACACCGGCGCTGGGGGATACGCGAGGAGCTCCTGGGACACCCGACAGATGTTTTTC.

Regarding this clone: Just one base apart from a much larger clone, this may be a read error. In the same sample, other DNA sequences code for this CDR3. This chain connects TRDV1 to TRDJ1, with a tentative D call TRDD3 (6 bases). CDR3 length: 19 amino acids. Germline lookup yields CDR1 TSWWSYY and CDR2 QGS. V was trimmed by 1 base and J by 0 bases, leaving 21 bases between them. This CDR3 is CALGERSGWGLRNTDKLIF. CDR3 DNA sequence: TGTGCTCTTGGGGAACGATCCGGTTGGGGGCTAAGGAACACCGATAAACTCATCTTT.

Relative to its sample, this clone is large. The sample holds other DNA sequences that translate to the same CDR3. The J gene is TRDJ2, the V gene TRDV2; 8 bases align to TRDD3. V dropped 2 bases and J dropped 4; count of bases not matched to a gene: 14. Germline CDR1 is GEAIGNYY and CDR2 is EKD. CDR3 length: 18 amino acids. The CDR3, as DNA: TGTGCCTGTGACAGACTTTTCCCGACTGGGGGTCGGACAGCACAACTCTTCTTT. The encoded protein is CACDRLFPTGGRTAQLFF.

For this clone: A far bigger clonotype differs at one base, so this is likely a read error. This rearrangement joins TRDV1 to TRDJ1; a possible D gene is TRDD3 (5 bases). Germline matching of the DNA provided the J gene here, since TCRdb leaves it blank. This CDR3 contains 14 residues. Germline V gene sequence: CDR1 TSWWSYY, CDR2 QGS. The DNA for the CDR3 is TGTGCTCTTTGGGATCTGTTGGGAGGTCTTAAACTCATCTTT. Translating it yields CALWDLLGGLKLIF.

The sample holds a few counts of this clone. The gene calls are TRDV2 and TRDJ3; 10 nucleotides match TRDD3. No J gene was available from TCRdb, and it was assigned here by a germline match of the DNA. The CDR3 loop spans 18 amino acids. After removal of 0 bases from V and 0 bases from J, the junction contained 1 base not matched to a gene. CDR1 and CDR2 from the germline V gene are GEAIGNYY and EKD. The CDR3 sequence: CACDTAGGYSWDTRQMFF. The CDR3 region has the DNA TGTGCCTGTGACACCGCTGGGGGATACTCCTGGGACACCCGACAGATGTTTTTC.

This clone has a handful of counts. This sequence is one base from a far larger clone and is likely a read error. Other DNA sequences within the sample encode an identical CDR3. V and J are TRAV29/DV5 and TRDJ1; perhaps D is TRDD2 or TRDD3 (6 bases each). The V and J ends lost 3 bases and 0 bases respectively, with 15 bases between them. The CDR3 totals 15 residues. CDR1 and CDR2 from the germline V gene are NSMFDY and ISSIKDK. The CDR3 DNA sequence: TGTGCAGCAACTGGGGATCCTACATACACCGATAAACTCATCTTT. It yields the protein CAATGDPTYTDKLIF.

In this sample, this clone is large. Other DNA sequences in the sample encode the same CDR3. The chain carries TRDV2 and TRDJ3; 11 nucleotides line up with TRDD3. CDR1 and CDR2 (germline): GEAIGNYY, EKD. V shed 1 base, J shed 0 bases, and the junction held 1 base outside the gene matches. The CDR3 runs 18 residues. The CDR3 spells CACDTGGYASWDTRQMFF. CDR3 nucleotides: TGTGCCTGTGACACTGGGGGATACGCCTCCTGGGACACCCGACAGATGTTTTTC.